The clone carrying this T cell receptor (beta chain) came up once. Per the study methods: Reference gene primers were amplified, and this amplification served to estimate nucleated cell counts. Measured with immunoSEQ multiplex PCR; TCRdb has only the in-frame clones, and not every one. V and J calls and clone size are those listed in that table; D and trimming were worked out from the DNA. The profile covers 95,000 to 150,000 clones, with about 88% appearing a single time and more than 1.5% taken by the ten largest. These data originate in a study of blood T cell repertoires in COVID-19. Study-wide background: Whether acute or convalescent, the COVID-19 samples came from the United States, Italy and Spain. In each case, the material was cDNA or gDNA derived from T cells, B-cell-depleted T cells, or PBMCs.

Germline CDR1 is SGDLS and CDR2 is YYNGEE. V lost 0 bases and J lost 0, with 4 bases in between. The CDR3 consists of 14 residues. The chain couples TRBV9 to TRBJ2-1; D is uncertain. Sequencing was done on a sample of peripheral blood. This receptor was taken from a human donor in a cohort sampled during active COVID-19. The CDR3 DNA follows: TGTGCCAGCAGCGTAGGTAGCTCCTACAATGAGCAGTTCTTC. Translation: CASSVGSSYNEQFF.